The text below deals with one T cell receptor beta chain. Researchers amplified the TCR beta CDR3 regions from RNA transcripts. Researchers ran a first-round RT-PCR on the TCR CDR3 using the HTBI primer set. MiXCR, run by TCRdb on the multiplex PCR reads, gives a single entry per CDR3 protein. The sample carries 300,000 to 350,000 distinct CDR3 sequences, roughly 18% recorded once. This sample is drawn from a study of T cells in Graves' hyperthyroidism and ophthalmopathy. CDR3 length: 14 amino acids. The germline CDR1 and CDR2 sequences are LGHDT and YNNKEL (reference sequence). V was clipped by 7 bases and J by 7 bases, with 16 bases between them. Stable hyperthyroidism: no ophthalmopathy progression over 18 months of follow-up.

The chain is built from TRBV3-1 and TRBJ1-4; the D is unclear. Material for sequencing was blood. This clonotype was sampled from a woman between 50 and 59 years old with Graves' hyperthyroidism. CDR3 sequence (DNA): TGTGCCAGCACTTTCCGGGCCTTTGGTGAAAAACTGTTTTTT. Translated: CASTFRAFGEKLFF.